These 7 T cell receptor beta chains originate from one sample sequenced in a study of blood T cell repertoires in COVID-19. Sequencing used immunoSEQ multiplex PCR; TCRdb keeps in-frame clones, though not all of them. This table holds 490,000 or so clones, 75% to 90% found once. Sequenced sample: PBMCs or T cells enriched from blood (not recorded which). The receptors shown here come from a woman aged 55-69 years who had recovered from COVID-19.

The rearrangement joins TRBV5-4 to TRBJ2-7, with a tentative D call TRBD2 (6 bases). V lost 4 bases and J 2 bases, leaving 25 bases between the germline ends. The CDR3 runs to 18 residues. CDR1 and CDR2 (germline): SGHNT, YYREEE (reference sequence). CDR3 nucleotide sequence: TGTGCCAGCAGCCCTAGTGGGGGGACGGGGATTCAAACCTACGAGCAGTACTTC. It translates to CASSPSGGTGIQTYEQYF.

The genes are TRBV5-1 and TRBJ2-1, with TRBD1 matching over 7 bases. The CDR3 loop spans 19 amino acids. Germline V gene data show CDR1 as SGHRS and CDR2 as YFSETQ. V trimming: 0 bases; J trimming: 0 bases; junction bases outside the gene matches: 12. The CDR3 is CASSLGRDRLVSSYNEQFF. The DNA for the CDR3 is TGCGCCAGCAGCTTGGGCCGGGACAGATTGGTGAGCTCCTACAATGAGCAGTTCTTC. Full variable domain (rest looked up from reference TRBV5-1 and TRBJ2-1): KAGVTQTPRYLIKTRGQQVTLSCSPISGHRSVSWYQQTPGQGLQFLFEYFSETQRNKGNFPGRFSGRQFSNSRSEMNVSTLELGDSALYLCASSLGRDRLVSSYNEQFFGPGTRLTVL.

The CDR3 loop reads CASSPRGLAGTSGANVLTF. The CDR3 nucleotides are TGTGCCAGCTCACCAAGAGGACTAGCGGGGACCTCTGGGGCCAACGTCCTGACTTTC. V and J are TRBV18 and TRBJ2-6; 12 positions agree with TRBD2. J lost 0 bases, V lost 2 bases, and 5 bases had no gene match. Germline CDR1 is KGHSH and CDR2 is LQKENI. This CDR3 is 19 amino acids long. The full variable domain, completed using reference TRBV18 and TRBJ2-6, is NAGVMQNPRHLVRRRGQEARLRCSPMKGHSHVYWYRQLPEEGLKFMVYLQKENIIDESGMPKERFSAEFPKEGPSILRIQQVVRGDSAAYFCASSPRGLAGTSGANVLTFGAGSRLTVL.

The chain joins TRBV5-1 to TRBJ2-1; 12 bases line up with TRBD2. The germline V gene encodes CDR1 SGHRS and CDR2 YFSETQ. The CDR3 contains 15 residues. Germline trimming cut 4 bases from V and 8 bases from J; bases unmatched to any gene: 7. CDR3 residues: CASSLPSGGVDEQFF. The CDR3 bases are TGCGCCAGCAGCCTACCTAGCGGGGGGGTAGATGAGCAGTTCTTC.

J is TRBJ1-1 and V is TRBV7-9; weak D call: TRBD1 (6 bases). The CDR3 extends over 17 amino acids. The germline V gene encodes CDR1 SEHNR and CDR2 FQNEAQ (reference sequence). Trimming pared 3 bases from V and 1 base from J, leaving 18 bases between. CDR3 sequence reads: CASSFDRTRGWNTEAFF. CDR3 DNA: TGTGCCAGCAGCTTTGACAGGACGAGAGGGTGGAACACTGAAGCTTTCTTT. Filled out from reference TRBV7-9 and TRBJ1-1, the complete variable domain reads DTGVSQNPRHKITKRGQNVTFRCDPISEHNRLYWYRQTLGQGPEFLTYFQNEAQLEKSRLLSDRFSAERPKGSFSTLEIQRTEQGDSAMYLCASSFDRTRGWNTEAFFGQGTRLTVV.

This clone was counted only a few times. The rearrangement joins TRBV11-2 to TRBJ1-1; D is perhaps TRBD1 (5 bases). Germline lookup yields CDR1 SGHAT and CDR2 FQNNGV. V lost 5 bases, J lost 0 bases, and 10 bases lay in between. This CDR3 spans 14 amino acids. The CDR3 spells CASSAQTVNTEAFF. Written as DNA, the CDR3 is TGTGCCAGCAGCGCCCAGACAGTGAACACTGAAGCTTTCTTT.

Here the CDR3 reads CASSEGPAGYNEQFF. The CDR3 DNA is TGTGCCAGCAGTGAGGGCCCAGCGGGGTACAATGAGCAGTTCTTC. V usage is TRBV6-4 and J usage is TRBJ2-1; 7 nucleotides agree with TRBD2. Germline lookup yields CDR1 MRHNA and CDR2 SNTAGT. V trimming: 3 bases; J trimming: 4 bases; junction bases outside the gene matches: 6. This CDR3 contains 15 residues.